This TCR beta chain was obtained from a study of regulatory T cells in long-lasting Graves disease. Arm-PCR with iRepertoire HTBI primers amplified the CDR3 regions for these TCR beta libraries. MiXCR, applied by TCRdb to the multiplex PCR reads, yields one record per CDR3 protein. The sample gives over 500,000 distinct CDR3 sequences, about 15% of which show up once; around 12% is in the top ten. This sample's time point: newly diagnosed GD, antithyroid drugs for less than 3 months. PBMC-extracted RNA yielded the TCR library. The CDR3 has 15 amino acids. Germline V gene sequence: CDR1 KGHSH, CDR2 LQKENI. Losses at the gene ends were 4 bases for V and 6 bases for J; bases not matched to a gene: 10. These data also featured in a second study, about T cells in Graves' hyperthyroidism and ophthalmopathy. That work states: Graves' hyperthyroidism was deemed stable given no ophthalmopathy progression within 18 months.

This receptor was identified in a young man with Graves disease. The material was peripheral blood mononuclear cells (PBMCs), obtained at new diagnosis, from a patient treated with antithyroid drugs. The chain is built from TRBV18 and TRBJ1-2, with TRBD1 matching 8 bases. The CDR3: CASSLRQGRTHGYTF. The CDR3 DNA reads TGTGCCAGCTCACTACGACAGGGGCGCACCCATGGCTACACCTTC.